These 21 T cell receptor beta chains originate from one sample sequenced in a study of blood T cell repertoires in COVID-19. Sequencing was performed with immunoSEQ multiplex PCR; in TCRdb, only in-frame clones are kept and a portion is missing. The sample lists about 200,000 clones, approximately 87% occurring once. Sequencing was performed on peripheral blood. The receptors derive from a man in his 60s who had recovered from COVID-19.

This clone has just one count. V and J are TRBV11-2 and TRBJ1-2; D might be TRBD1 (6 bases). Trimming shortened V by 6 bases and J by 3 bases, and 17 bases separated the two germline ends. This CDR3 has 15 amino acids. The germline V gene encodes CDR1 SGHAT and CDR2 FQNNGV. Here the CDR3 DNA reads TGTGCCAGCAGTATAGGGGGAGGGACCTACTATGGCTACACCTTC. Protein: CASSIGGGTYYGYTF.

The CDR3 loop is CASSSTGGINEKLFF. In DNA form, the CDR3 reads TGTGCCAGCAGTTCCACAGGGGGCATTAATGAAAAACTGTTTTTT. The chain combines TRBV6-6 with TRBJ1-4; 9 nucleotides match TRBD1. The CDR3 length is 15 residues. Looked up from germline, CDR1 is MNHNY and CDR2 is SVGAGI (reference sequence). Trimming removed 4 bases from V and 4 bases from J; junction bases left unmatched: 4.

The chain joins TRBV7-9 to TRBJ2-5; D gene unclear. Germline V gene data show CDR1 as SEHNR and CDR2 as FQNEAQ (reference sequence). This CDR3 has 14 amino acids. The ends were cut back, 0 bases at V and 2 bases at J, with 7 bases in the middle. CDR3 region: CASSLANTQETQYF. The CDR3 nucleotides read TGTGCCAGCAGCTTAGCAAACACGCAAGAGACCCAGTACTTC.

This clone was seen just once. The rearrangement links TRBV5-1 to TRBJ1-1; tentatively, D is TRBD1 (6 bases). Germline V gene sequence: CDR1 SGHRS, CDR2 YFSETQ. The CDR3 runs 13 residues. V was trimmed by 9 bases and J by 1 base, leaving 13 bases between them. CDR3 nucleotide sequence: TGCGCCACCCAGGACAGTCAGAACACTGAAGCTTTCTTT. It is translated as CATQDSQNTEAFF.

The CDR3 sequence: CASSEGHNQPQHF. DNA of the CDR3: TGTGCCAGCAGTGAAGGGCACAATCAGCCCCAGCATTTT. The chain employs TRBV6-1 and TRBJ1-5; D unclear. The ends were cut back, 1 base at V and 3 bases at J, with 4 bases in the middle. This CDR3 comprises 13 residues. CDR1 MNHNS and CDR2 SASEGT come from the germline V gene.

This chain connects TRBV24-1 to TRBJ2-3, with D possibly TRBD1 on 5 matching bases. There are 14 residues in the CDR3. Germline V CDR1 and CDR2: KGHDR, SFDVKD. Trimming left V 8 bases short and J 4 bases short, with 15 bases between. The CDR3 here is CATKQGTYSDTQYF. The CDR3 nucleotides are TGTGCCACCAAGCAGGGTACCTATTCAGATACGCAGTATTTT.

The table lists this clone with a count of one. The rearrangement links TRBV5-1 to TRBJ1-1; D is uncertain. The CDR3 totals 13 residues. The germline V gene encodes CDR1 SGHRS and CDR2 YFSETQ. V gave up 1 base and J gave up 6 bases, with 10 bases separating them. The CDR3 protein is CASSLFAYAEAFF. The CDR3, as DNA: TGCGCCAGCAGCTTGTTCGCCTACGCTGAAGCTTTCTTT.

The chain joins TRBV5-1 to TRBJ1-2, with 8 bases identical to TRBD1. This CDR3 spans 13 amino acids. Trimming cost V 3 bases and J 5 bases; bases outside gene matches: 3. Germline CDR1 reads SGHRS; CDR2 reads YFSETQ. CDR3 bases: TGCGCCAGCAGCTCACAGGGGGAGTATGGCTACACCTTC. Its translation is CASSSQGEYGYTF. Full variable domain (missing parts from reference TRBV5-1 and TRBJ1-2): KAGVTQTPRYLIKTRGQQVTLSCSPISGHRSVSWYQQTPGQGLQFLFEYFSETQRNKGNFPGRFSGRQFSNSRSEMNVSTLELGDSALYLCASSSQGEYGYTFGSGTRLTVV.

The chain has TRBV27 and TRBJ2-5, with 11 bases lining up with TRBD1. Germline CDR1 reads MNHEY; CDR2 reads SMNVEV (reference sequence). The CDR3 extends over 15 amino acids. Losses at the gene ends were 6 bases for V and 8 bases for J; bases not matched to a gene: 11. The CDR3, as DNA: TGTGCCAGCAGCTGGACAGGGGGCTCCCCAGGTACCCAGTACTTC. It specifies CASSWTGGSPGTQYF.

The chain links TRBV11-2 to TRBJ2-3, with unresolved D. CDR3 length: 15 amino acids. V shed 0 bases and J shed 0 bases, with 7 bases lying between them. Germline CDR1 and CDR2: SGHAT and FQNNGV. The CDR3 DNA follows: TGTGCCAGCAGCTTAGAGCTGACAAGCACAGATACGCAGTATTTT. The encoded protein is CASSLELTSTDTQYF.

DNA for the CDR3: TGTGCCAGCAGCTCCTCTCGACAGGGGAGCAGGTACTATGGCTACACCTTC. Residues: CASSSSRQGSRYYGYTF. The chain joins TRBV7-2 to TRBJ1-2; 8 bases fit TRBD1. V lost 4 bases to trimming and J lost 3 bases; unmatched junction nucleotides: 13. The V gene's germline CDR1 is SGHTA and CDR2 FQGNSA. There are 17 residues in the CDR3.

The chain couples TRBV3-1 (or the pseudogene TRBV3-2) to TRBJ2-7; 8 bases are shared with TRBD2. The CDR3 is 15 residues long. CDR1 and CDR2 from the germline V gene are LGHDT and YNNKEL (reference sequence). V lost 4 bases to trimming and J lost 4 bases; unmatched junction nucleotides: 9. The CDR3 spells CASSLPGLGGYEQYF. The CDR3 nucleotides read TGTGCCAGCAGCCTACCGGGACTAGGGGGTTACGAGCAGTACTTC.

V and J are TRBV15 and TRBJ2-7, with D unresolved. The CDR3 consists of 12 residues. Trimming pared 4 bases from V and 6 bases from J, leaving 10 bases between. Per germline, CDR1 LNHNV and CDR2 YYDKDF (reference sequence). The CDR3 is CATSIRAGEQYF. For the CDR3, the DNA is TGTGCCACCAGCATACGAGCAGGCGAGCAGTACTTC.

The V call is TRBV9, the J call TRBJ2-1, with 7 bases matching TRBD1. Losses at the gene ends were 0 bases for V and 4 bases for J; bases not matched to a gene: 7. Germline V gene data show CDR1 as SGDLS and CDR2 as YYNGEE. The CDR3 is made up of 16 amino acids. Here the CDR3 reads CASSVEWGQTYNEQFF. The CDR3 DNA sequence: TGTGCCAGCAGCGTAGAGTGGGGACAGACTTACAATGAGCAGTTCTTC.

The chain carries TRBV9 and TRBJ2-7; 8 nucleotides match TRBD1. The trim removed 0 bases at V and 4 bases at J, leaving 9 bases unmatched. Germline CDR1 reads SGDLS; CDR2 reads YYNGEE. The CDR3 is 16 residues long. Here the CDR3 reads CASSVAWGGQGYEQYF. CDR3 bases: TGTGCCAGCAGCGTAGCATGGGGCGGACAGGGATACGAGCAGTACTTC.

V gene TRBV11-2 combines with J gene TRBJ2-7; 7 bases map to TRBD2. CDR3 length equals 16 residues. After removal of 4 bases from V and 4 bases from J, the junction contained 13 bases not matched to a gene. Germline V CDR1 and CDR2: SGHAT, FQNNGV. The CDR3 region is CASSSHWGAGAYEQYF. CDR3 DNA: TGTGCCAGCAGCTCCCATTGGGGTGCGGGAGCGTACGAGCAGTACTTC.

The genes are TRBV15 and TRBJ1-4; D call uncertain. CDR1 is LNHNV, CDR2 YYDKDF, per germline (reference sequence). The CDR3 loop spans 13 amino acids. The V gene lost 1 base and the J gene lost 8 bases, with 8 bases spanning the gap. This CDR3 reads CATSRALIEKLFF. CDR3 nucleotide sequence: TGTGCCACCAGCAGAGCCCTAATCGAAAAACTGTTTTTT.

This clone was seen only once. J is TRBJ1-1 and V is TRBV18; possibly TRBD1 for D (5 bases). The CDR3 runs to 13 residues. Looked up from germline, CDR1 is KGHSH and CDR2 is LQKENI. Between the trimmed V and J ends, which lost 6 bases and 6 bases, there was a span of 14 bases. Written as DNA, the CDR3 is TGTGCCAGCTCTCCCGGACACGAGGCTGAAGCTTTCTTT. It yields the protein CASSPGHEAEAFF.

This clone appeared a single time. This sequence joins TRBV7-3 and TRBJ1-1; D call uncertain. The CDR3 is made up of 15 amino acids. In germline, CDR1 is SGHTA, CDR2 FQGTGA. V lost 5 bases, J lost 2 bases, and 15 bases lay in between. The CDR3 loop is CASSLNPQANTEAFF. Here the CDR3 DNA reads TGTGCCAGCAGCCTAAACCCTCAAGCCAACACTGAAGCTTTCTTT.

The CDR3 sequence is CASSDALAGGADTQYF. In DNA, the CDR3 is TGTGCCAGCAGTGATGCCCTAGCGGGAGGAGCAGATACGCAGTATTTT. This chain links TRBV2 with TRBJ2-3, with 11 positions matching TRBD2. The CDR3 consists of 16 residues. The germline V gene has CDR1 SNHLY and CDR2 FYNNEI. J lost 4 bases, V lost 3 bases, and 6 bases had no gene match.

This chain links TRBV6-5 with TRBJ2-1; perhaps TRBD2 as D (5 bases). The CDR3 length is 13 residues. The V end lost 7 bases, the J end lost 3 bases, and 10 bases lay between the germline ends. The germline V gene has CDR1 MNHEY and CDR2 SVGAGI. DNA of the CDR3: TGTGCCAGCACGGGGAATATCTACAATGAGCAGTTCTTC. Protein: CASTGNIYNEQFF.